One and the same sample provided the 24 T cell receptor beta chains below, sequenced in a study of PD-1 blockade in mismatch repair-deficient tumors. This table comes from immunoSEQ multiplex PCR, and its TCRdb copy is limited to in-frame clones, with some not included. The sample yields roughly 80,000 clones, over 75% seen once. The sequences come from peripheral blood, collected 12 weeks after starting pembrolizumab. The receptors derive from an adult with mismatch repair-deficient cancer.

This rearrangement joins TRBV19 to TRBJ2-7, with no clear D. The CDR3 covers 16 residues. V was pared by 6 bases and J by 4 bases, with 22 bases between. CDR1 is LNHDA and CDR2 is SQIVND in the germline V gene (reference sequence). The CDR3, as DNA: TGTGCCAGTAGCAACACTGAAGGGCGTGGTTCTTACGAGCAGTACTTC. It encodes CASSNTEGRGSYEQYF. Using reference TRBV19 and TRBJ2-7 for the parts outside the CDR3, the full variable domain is DGGITQSPKYLFRKEGQNVTLSCEQNLNHDAMYWYRQDPGQGLRLIYYSQIVNDFQKGDIAEGYSVSREKKESFPLTVTSAQKNPTAFYLCASSNTEGRGSYEQYFGPGTRLTVT.

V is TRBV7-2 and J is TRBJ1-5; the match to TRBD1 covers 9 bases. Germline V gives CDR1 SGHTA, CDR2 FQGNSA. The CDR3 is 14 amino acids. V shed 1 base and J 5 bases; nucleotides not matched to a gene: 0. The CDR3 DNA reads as TGTGCCAGCAGCTTAGGACAGGGGGATCAGCCCCAGCATTTT. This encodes CASSLGQGDQPQHF.

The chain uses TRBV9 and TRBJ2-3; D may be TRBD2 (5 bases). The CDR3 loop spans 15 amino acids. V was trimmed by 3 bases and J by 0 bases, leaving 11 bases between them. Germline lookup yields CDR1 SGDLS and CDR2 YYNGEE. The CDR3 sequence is CASSGSGISTDTQYF. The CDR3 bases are TGTGCCAGCAGCGGCAGCGGAATAAGCACAGATACGCAGTATTTT.

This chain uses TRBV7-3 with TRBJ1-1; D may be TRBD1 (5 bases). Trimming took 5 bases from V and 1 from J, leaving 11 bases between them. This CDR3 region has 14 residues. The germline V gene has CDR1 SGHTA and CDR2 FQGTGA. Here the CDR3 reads CASSAHTGNTEAFF. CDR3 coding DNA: TGTGCCAGCAGCGCGCACACAGGGAACACTGAAGCTTTCTTT.

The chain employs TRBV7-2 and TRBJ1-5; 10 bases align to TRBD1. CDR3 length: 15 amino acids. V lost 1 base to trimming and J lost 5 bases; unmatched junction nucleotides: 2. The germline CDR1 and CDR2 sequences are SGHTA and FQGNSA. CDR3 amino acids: CASSLVGQGYQPQHF. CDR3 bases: TGTGCCAGCAGCTTAGTGGGACAGGGGTATCAGCCCCAGCATTTT.

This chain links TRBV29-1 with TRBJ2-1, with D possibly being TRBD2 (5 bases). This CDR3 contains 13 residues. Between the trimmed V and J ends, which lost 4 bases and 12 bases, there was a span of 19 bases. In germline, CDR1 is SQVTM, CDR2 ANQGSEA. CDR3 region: CSVVQSSGIGQFF. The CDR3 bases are TGCAGCGTTGTCCAATCGAGCGGTATCGGGCAGTTCTTC.

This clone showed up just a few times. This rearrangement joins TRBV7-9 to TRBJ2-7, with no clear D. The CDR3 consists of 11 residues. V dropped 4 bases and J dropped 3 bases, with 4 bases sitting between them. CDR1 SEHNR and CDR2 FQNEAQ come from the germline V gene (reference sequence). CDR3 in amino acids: CASSSDYEQYF. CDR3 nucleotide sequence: TGTGCCAGCAGCTCCGACTACGAGCAGTACTTC.

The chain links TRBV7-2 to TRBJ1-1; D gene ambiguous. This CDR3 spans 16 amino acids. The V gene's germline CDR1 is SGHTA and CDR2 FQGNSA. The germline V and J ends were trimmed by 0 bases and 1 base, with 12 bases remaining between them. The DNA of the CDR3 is TGTGCCAGCAGCTTAGCGTATGCTACTACGAACACTGAAGCTTTCTTT. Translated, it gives CASSLAYATTNTEAFF.

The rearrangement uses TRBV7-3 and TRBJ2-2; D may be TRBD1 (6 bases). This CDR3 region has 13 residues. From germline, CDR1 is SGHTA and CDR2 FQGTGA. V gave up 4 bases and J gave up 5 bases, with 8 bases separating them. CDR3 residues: CASSSDRTGELFF. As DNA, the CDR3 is TGTGCCAGCAGCTCCGACAGGACCGGGGAGCTGTTTTTT.

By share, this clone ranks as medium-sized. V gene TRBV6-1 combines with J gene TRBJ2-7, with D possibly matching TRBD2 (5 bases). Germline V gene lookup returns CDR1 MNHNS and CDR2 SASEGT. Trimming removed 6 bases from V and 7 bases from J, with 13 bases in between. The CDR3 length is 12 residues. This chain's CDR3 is CASSLRRREQYF. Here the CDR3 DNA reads TGTGCCAGCAGCTTAAGGCGGAGGGAGCAGTACTTC.

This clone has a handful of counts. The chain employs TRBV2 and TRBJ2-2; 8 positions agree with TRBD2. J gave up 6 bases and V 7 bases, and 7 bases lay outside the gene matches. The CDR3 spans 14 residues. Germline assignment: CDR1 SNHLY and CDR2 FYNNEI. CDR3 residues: CASILAESAGELFF. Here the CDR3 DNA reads TGTGCCAGCATACTAGCGGAATCCGCCGGGGAGCTGTTTTTT.

The CDR3 bases are TGTGCCAGCAGAGGACAGTCTGAGTTCTTC. Its translation is CASRGQSEFF. The genes are TRBV6-1 and TRBJ2-1, with a weak D call TRBD1 (6 bases). In germline, CDR1 is MNHNS, CDR2 SASEGT. This CDR3 comprises 10 residues. Trimming took 6 bases from V and 14 from J, leaving 11 bases between them.

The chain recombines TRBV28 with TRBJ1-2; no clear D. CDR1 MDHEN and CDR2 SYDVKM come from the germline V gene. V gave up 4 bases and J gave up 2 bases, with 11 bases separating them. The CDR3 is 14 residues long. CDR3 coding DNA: TGTGCCAGCAGTTCCGGGCAGAAAAACTATGGCTACACCTTC. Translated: CASSSGQKNYGYTF.

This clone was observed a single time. The CDR3 reads CASSGQGYTEAFF. In DNA, the CDR3 is TGTGCCAGCAGTGGACAGGGGTACACTGAAGCTTTCTTT. This chain joins TRBV6-1 and TRBJ1-1; 8 positions match TRBD1. The CDR3 has 13 residues. Per germline, CDR1 MNHNS and CDR2 SASEGT. Trimming removed 4 bases from V and 3 bases from J; junction bases left unmatched: 1.

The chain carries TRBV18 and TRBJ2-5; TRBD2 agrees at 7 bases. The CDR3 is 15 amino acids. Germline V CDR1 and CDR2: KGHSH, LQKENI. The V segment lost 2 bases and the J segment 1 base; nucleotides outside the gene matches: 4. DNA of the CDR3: TGTGCCAGCTCACCAAGCGGGACTTTCCAAGAGACCCAGTACTTC. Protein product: CASSPSGTFQETQYF.

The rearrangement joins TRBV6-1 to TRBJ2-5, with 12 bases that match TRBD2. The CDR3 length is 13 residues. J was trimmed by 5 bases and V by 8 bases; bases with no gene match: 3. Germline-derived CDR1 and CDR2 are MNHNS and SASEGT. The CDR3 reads CASRLAGVETQYF. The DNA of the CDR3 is TGTGCCAGCCGACTAGCGGGAGTCGAGACCCAGTACTTC.

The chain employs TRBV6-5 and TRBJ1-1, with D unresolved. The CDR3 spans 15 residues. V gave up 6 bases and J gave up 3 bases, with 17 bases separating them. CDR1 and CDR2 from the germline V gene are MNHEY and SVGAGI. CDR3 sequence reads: CASRREKYGHTEAFF. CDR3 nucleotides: TGTGCCAGCAGACGAGAAAAATATGGTCACACTGAAGCTTTCTTT.

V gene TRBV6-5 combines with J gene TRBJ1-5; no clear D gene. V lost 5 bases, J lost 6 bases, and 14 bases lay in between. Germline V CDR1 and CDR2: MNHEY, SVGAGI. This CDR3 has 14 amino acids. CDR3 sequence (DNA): TGTGCCAGCAGTCCAGGCCCGATTTTTCAGCCCCAGCATTTT. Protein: CASSPGPIFQPQHF.

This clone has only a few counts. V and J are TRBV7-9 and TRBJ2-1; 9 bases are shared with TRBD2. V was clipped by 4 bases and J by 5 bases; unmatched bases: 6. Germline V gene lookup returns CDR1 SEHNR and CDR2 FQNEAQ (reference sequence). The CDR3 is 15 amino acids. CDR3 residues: CASSSGGGANNEQFF. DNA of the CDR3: TGTGCCAGCAGCTCCGGCGGGGGGGCGAACAATGAGCAGTTCTTC. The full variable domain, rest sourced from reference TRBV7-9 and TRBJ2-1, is DTGVSQNPRHKITKRGQNVTFRCDPISEHNRLYWYRQTLGQGPEFLTYFQNEAQLEKSRLLSDRFSAERPKGSFSTLEIQRTEQGDSAMYLCASSSGGGANNEQFFGPGTRLTVL.

The CDR3 spells CASSPREQYEQYF. The CDR3 coding sequence is TGTGCCAGCAGCCCCCGGGAGCAGTACGAGCAGTACTTC. The genes are TRBV7-9 and TRBJ2-7, with D maybe TRBD2 (6 bases). The V end was cut by 5 bases, the J end by 4 bases, with 12 bases between. The V gene's germline CDR1 is SEHNR and CDR2 FQNEAQ (reference sequence). The CDR3 contains 13 residues.

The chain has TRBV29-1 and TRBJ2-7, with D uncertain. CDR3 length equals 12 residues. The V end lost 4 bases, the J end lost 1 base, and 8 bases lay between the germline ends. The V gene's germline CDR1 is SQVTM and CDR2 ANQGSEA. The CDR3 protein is CSVVGQSYEQYF. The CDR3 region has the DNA TGCAGCGTTGTAGGCCAGTCCTACGAGCAGTACTTC.

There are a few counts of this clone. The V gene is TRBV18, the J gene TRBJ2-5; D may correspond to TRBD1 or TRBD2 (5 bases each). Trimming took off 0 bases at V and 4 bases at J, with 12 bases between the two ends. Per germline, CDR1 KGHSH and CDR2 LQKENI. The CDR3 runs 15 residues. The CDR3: CASSPPGRPRETQYF. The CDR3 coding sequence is TGTGCCAGCTCACCACCGGGACGGCCGCGAGAGACCCAGTACTTC.

The CDR3 nucleotides read TGTGCCAGCAGTGCCGGACTCCGACAGTTCTTC. Translation: CASSAGLRQFF. The genes are TRBV6-5 and TRBJ2-1; a weak D match, TRBD2 (5 bases). The CDR3 has 11 residues. V lost 5 bases to trimming and J lost 13 bases, with 12 bases between them. Per germline, CDR1 MNHEY and CDR2 SVGAGI.

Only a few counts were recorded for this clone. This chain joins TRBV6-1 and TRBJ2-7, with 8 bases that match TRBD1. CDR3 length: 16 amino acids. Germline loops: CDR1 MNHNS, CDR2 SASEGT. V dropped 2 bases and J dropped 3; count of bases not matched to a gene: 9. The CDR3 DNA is TGTGCCAGCAGTGAATATTACGGACAGGGCTACTACGAGCAGTACTTC. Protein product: CASSEYYGQGYYEQYF.